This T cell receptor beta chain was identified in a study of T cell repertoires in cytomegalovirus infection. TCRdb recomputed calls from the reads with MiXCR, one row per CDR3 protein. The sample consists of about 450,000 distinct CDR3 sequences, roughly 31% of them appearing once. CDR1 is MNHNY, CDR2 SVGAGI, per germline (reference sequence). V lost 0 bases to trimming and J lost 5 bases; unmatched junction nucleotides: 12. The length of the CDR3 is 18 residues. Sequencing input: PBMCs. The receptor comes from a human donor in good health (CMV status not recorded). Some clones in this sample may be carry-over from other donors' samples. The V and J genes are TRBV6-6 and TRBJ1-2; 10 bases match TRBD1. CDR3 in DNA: TGTGCCAGCAGTTACTCGATTTTAGAGACAGGGGGCAATTATGGCTACACCTTC. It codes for CASSYSILETGGNYGYTF.